The rows below give T cell receptor beta chains drawn from one sample of a study of identical twins. TCRdb reanalysed the 5' RACE reads using MiXCR and keeps one entry per CDR3 protein. This repertoire shows 1.5 million to 2 million distinct CDR3 sequences, more than 30% found once; its top ten account for about 0.25%. Sequenced sample: cord blood. These receptors all stem from a newborn girl in good health. CDR3s include the opening cysteine and the closing phenylalanine or tryptophan. The D gene is left open where the match is weak. Where a row states a size, it is once, few, many or the class of an expanded clone; other rows omit it.

j_call: TRBJ2-1; d_call: .; v_call: TRBV6-2/TRBV6-3; clone_size: .; cdr3_aa: CASSYSGFDEQFF; cdr3_nt: TGTGCCAGCAGTTACTCCGGCTTCGATGAGCAGTTCTTC
j_call: TRBJ1-1; d_call: .; v_call: TRBV4-1; clone_size: few; cdr3_aa: CASSPRLGVSTEAFF; cdr3_nt: TGCGCCAGCAGCCCCCGTTTAGGGGTAAGCACTGAAGCTTTCTTT
j_call: TRBJ1-5; d_call: .; v_call: TRBV5-1; clone_size: few; cdr3_aa: CASSLGDGTNQPQHF; cdr3_nt: TGCGCCAGCAGCTTGGGCGACGGTACCAATCAGCCCCAGCATTTT
j_call: TRBJ2-1; d_call: TRBD1; v_call: TRBV19; clone_size: .; cdr3_aa: CASSTGGASYEQFF; cdr3_nt: TGTGCCAGTAGTACAGGGGGCGCCTCCTACGAGCAGTTCTTC
j_call: TRBJ2-7; d_call: .; v_call: TRBV28; clone_size: .; cdr3_aa: CASSFSRLGQNSYEQYF; cdr3_nt: TGTGCCAGCAGTTTTTCGCGGTTAGGACAAAACTCCTACGAGCAGTACTTC
j_call: TRBJ2-5; d_call: .; v_call: TRBV21-1; clone_size: .; cdr3_aa: CASSKDTRLAGQETQYF; cdr3_nt: TGTGCCAGCAGCAAAGATACGCGACTAGCAGGCCAAGAGACCCAGTACTTC
j_call: TRBJ2-7; d_call: .; v_call: TRBV5-1; clone_size: few; cdr3_aa: CASSSYDGYNEQYF; cdr3_nt: TGCGCCAGCAGCTCATACGACGGATACAATGAGCAGTACTTC
j_call: TRBJ2-3; d_call: .; v_call: TRBV24-1; clone_size: .; cdr3_aa: CATSDPRLSTDTQYF; cdr3_nt: TGTGCCACCAGTGACCCTCGACTGAGCACAGATACGCAGTATTTT
j_call: TRBJ2-2; d_call: TRBD2; v_call: TRBV5-1; clone_size: few; cdr3_aa: CASTIAGSNTGELFF; cdr3_nt: TGCGCCAGCACCATAGCGGGGTCGAACACCGGGGAGCTGTTTTTT
j_call: TRBJ2-3; d_call: TRBD2; v_call: TRBV20-1; clone_size: .; cdr3_aa: CSARGFRGDSTDTQYF; cdr3_nt: TGCAGTGCTAGAGGTTTCCGGGGGGATAGCACAGATACGCAGTATTTT